The rows below give T cell receptor beta chains drawn from one sample of a study of blood T cell repertoires in COVID-19. Generated by immunoSEQ multiplex PCR, the TCRdb table keeps only in-frame clones and is missing some. The table has 50,000 to 65,000 clones, approximately 87% seen once. The sequenced material came from peripheral blood. The receptors stem from a human donor in a cohort sampled during active COVID-19. Each CDR3 is given without its conserved first and last residue.

V gene,J gene,CDR3 protein
TRBV11-3,TRBJ1-2,ASSLTGGANYGYT
TRBV27,TRBJ2-7,ASSRQGFYEQY
TRBV15,TRBJ2-2,ATSPVRANTGELF
TRBV3-1/TRBV3-2,TRBJ1-6,ASSRSPHLILGSPLH
TRBV6-2/TRBV6-3,TRBJ2-1,ASSSRDRETTGWNNEQF
TRBV13,TRBJ2-7,ASSLAAGRGSRLYEQY
TRBV2,TRBJ2-5,ASNPPSGRAGGETQY
TRBV3-1/TRBV3-2,TRBJ2-3,ASSQGLAGASTDTQY
TRBV19,TRBJ2-7,ASSPGSGRFDYEQY
TRBV29-1,TRBJ1-1,SADGGMNTEAF
TRBV5-1,TRBJ2-3,ASSLKGPTSTDTQY
TRBV6-5,TRBJ2-5,ASRGGSGRGETQY
TRBV28,TRBJ2-1,ASSLIGEQF
TRBV7-9,TRBJ2-1,ASSSTGDEQF
TRBV15,TRBJ2-1,ATSRAGTSYNEQF
TRBV12-3/TRBV12-4,TRBJ2-7,ASSLTSANEQY
TRBV4-3,TRBJ1-2,ASSQEWSRANYGYT
TRBV18,TRBJ2-7,ASSPTSEDYEQY
TRBV6-4,TRBJ1-2,ASNRQGTVNGYT
TRBV2,TRBJ2-7,AGTTSGVGEQY
TRBV7-6,TRBJ2-1,ASSRTSGVYNEQF
TRBV5-6,TRBJ2-7,ASSPGGSSYEQY
TRBV5-6,TRBJ2-7,ASSLEGGSRYEQY
TRBV6-1,TRBJ2-7,ASSEGGGDSDEQY
TRBV6-2/TRBV6-3,TRBJ2-7,ASSYMGQGAYEQY
TRBV23-1,TRBJ1-4,ASSQSYSGRDPDREKLF
TRBV7-9,TRBJ2-1,ASSLSGLAGVNEQF
TRBV5-8,TRBJ2-3,ASSLGRGQLTDTQY
TRBV9,TRBJ2-7,ASATSGGAYEQY
TRBV2,TRBJ1-1,ASTGTGGSKSEAF
TRBV5-1,TRBJ2-3,ASSSQGGFIDTQY
TRBV7-6,TRBJ1-1,ASSKTPAQVKNTEAF
TRBV24-1,TRBJ2-1,ATSDFGQGRNNEQF
TRBV3-1/TRBV3-2,TRBJ1-1,ASSRRGNTEAF
TRBV5-1,TRBJ2-7,ASSPMKGQGSSEQY
TRBV24-1,TRBJ1-1,ATSEGTGRAF
TRBV12-1,TRBJ1-6,ASSFWARLGQWENSPLH
TRBV4-1,TRBJ1-2,ASSQVGGGKTYGYT
TRBV24-1,TRBJ1-5,ATSDSRDRYSNQPQH
TRBV19,TRBJ2-7,ASSLRLSDRNTYEQY
TRBV19,TRBJ2-7,ASSMARASYEQY
TRBV15,TRBJ2-1,ATSPRGHLNEQF
TRBV28,TRBJ1-5,ASSLYRGEPQH